The clone carrying this TCR beta chain was picked up a small number of times. This sample was included in a study of blood T cell repertoires in COVID-19. CDR1 is WNHNN and CDR2 is SYGVQD in the germline V gene (reference sequence). The ends were cut back, 6 bases at V and 11 bases at J, with 17 bases in the middle. This CDR3 has 13 amino acids. Participant age was roughly 18 to 95 years, and participants resided in around 24 US areas. In assigning cohorts, the study relied on participant-reported clinical history. Only in-frame clones appear in the TCRdb table, and some are missing; sequencing was by immunoSEQ multiplex PCR. The data hold 270,000 or so clones, with 85% observed a single time.

The sequenced sample was PBMCs or T cells enriched from blood (not recorded which). This sequence originates from a woman aged 45-60 years who had been exposed to COVID-19. This chain joins TRBV10-1 and TRBJ2-1, with a weak D call TRBD1 (7 bases). This chain's CDR3 is CASRPGQEGQQFF. DNA for the CDR3: TGCGCCAGCAGACCCGGACAGGAGGGGCAGCAGTTCTTC.